These T cell receptor beta chains were read from a single sample in a study of blood T cells in healthy people across ages. MiXCR, run by TCRdb on the 5' RACE reads, gives a single entry per CDR3 protein. This sample has approximately 810,000 distinct CDR3 sequences, with 25% to 35% found just once. The specimen sequenced was blood. Receptors originate from a woman of 80 years or more in good health. Both conserved end residues are part of each CDR3. Fields, in order: CDR3 protein, CDR3 DNA, D gene, V gene, clone size, J gene. D genes are given only for firm matches. Not every row has a clone size; where given, it reads once, few, many or a size class.

cdr3_aa: CASSGGQVEPQHF; cdr3_nt: TGTGCCAGCAGCGGGGGACAGGTAGAGCCCCAGCATTTT; d_call: TRBD1; v_call: TRBV7-2; clone_size: -; j_call: TRBJ1-5
cdr3_aa: CSASLGTGYEQYF; cdr3_nt: TGCAGTGCCAGCCTCGGGACAGGTTACGAGCAGTACTTC; d_call: TRBD1; v_call: TRBV20-1; clone_size: many; j_call: TRBJ2-7
cdr3_aa: CSVEASAFF; cdr3_nt: TGCAGCGTTGAGGCCTCAGCTTTCTTT; d_call: -; v_call: TRBV29-1; clone_size: many; j_call: TRBJ1-1
cdr3_aa: CASSGHGFYGYTF; cdr3_nt: TGTGCCAGCAGCGGCCATGGATTCTATGGCTACACCTTC; d_call: -; v_call: TRBV9; clone_size: -; j_call: TRBJ1-2
cdr3_aa: CASSLEGDSTDTQYF; cdr3_nt: TGTGCCAGCAGCTTGGAAGGGGATAGCACAGATACGCAGTATTTT; d_call: -; v_call: TRBV7-9; clone_size: -; j_call: TRBJ2-3
cdr3_aa: CAGSFQQLGNTEAFF; cdr3_nt: TGTGCCGGCAGTTTTCAACAATTAGGGAACACTGAAGCTTTCTTT; d_call: -; v_call: TRBV12-3/TRBV12-4; clone_size: -; j_call: TRBJ1-1
cdr3_aa: CASSEPGTSGTSTDTQYF; cdr3_nt: TGCGCCAGCAGCGAACCCGGGACTAGCGGGACTAGCACAGATACGCAGTATTTT; d_call: TRBD2; v_call: TRBV5-1; clone_size: many; j_call: TRBJ2-3
cdr3_aa: CASSPREGANTEAFF; cdr3_nt: TGTGCCAGCAGCCCGCGGGAGGGGGCGAACACTGAAGCTTTCTTT; d_call: TRBD1; v_call: TRBV7-9; clone_size: many; j_call: TRBJ1-1
cdr3_aa: CASKGRGLTGELFF; cdr3_nt: TGTGCCAGCAAGGGGCGGGGACTCACCGGGGAGCTGTTTTTT; d_call: -; v_call: TRBV6-2/TRBV6-3; clone_size: few; j_call: TRBJ2-2
cdr3_aa: CATSRMVGGSYNSPLHF; cdr3_nt: TGTGCCACCAGCAGAATGGTTGGCGGCTCCTATAATTCACCCCTCCACTTT; d_call: -; v_call: TRBV15; clone_size: -; j_call: TRBJ1-6
cdr3_aa: CAGSSTGALGEKLFF; cdr3_nt: TGTGCCGGCAGTTCAACAGGGGCACTGGGAGAAAAACTGTTTTTT; d_call: TRBD1; v_call: TRBV12-3/TRBV12-4; clone_size: -; j_call: TRBJ1-4
cdr3_aa: CASSLWVNTGELFF; cdr3_nt: TGTGCCAGCAGCTTATGGGTGAACACCGGGGAGCTGTTTTTT; d_call: -; v_call: TRBV7-2; clone_size: -; j_call: TRBJ2-2
cdr3_aa: CASRDSVQPQHF; cdr3_nt: TGTGCCAGCCGGGACAGCGTGCAGCCCCAGCATTTT; d_call: TRBD1; v_call: TRBV6-1; clone_size: -; j_call: TRBJ1-5
cdr3_aa: CSARDGDRLYEQYF; cdr3_nt: TGCAGTGCTAGAGATGGAGACAGGCTCTACGAGCAGTACTTC; d_call: -; v_call: TRBV20-1; clone_size: few; j_call: TRBJ2-7
cdr3_aa: CATSDGHAFQETQYF; cdr3_nt: TGTGCCACCAGTGATGGGCACGCTTTCCAAGAGACCCAGTACTTC; d_call: -; v_call: TRBV15; clone_size: -; j_call: TRBJ2-5
cdr3_aa: CASSLTAGGSADTQYF; cdr3_nt: TGCGCCAGCAGCTTAACAGCGGGGGGCTCGGCAGATACGCAGTATTTT; d_call: TRBD2; v_call: TRBV5-1; clone_size: many; j_call: TRBJ2-3
cdr3_aa: CASSAGLQSITGGETQYF; cdr3_nt: TGTGCCAGCAGCGCGGGCCTCCAATCTATTACTGGGGGAGAGACCCAGTACTTC; d_call: -; v_call: TRBV7-9; clone_size: -; j_call: TRBJ2-5
cdr3_aa: CSARMSRGNTEAFF; cdr3_nt: TGCAGTGCTAGAATGTCTCGTGGGAACACTGAAGCTTTCTTT; d_call: -; v_call: TRBV20-1; clone_size: once; j_call: TRBJ1-1
cdr3_aa: CAKCPGTGSTDTQYF; cdr3_nt: TGTGCCAAGTGTCCAGGGACAGGGTCCACAGATACGCAGTATTTT; d_call: TRBD1; v_call: TRBV9; clone_size: many; j_call: TRBJ2-3
cdr3_aa: CASSLTGHTNQPQHF; cdr3_nt: TGTGCCAGCAGCTTAACGGGTCATACTAATCAGCCCCAGCATTTT; d_call: -; v_call: TRBV7-8; clone_size: -; j_call: TRBJ1-5
cdr3_aa: CASRRGVSADTQYF; cdr3_nt: TGTGCCAGCAGGCGGGGCGTAAGCGCAGATACGCAGTATTTT; d_call: -; v_call: TRBV12-3/TRBV12-4; clone_size: -; j_call: TRBJ2-3
cdr3_aa: CASGRGAGYGYTF; cdr3_nt: TGTGCCAGCGGCCGGGGGGCCGGCTATGGCTACACCTTC; d_call: -; v_call: TRBV12-3/TRBV12-4; clone_size: -; j_call: TRBJ1-2
cdr3_aa: CASSLRSFGGRNEKLFF; cdr3_nt: TGTGCCAGCAGCTTAAGGTCCTTTGGGGGGCGGAATGAAAAACTGTTTTTT; d_call: -; v_call: TRBV7-2; clone_size: few; j_call: TRBJ1-4
cdr3_aa: CAISESGASGANVLTF; cdr3_nt: TGTGCCATCAGTGAGTCGGGAGCTTCAGGGGCCAACGTCCTGACTTTC; d_call: -; v_call: TRBV10-3; clone_size: -; j_call: TRBJ2-6
cdr3_aa: CSGTNRGTGETQYF; cdr3_nt: TGCAGTGGAACGAACAGGGGCACCGGGGAGACCCAGTACTTC; d_call: TRBD1; v_call: TRBV20-1; clone_size: many; j_call: TRBJ2-5
cdr3_aa: CASSLKGGVAEAFF; cdr3_nt: TGTGCCAGCAGCTTAAAAGGCGGCGTCGCTGAAGCTTTCTTT; d_call: -; v_call: TRBV11-2; clone_size: -; j_call: TRBJ1-1
cdr3_aa: CASSIRGTGGPSTDTQYF; cdr3_nt: TGTGCCAGCAGCATCCGGGGGACAGGGGGCCCTAGCACAGATACGCAGTATTTT; d_call: TRBD1; v_call: TRBV5-5; clone_size: -; j_call: TRBJ2-3
cdr3_aa: CSAGTVGYEQYF; cdr3_nt: TGCAGTGCTGGGACCGTCGGGTACGAGCAGTACTTC; d_call: -; v_call: TRBV20-1; clone_size: -; j_call: TRBJ2-7
cdr3_aa: CASRNHGEGVETQYF; cdr3_nt: TGTGCCAGCAGAAACCACGGCGAGGGGGTGGAGACCCAGTACTTC; d_call: -; v_call: TRBV28; clone_size: -; j_call: TRBJ2-5
cdr3_aa: CASSFRGGYTF; cdr3_nt: TGTGCCAGCAGCTTCCGGGGTGGCTACACCTTC; d_call: -; v_call: TRBV12-3/TRBV12-4; clone_size: many; j_call: TRBJ1-2
cdr3_aa: CASSERGKYNEQFF; cdr3_nt: TGCGCCAGCAGTGAACGGGGAAAATACAATGAGCAGTTCTTC; d_call: -; v_call: TRBV10-1; clone_size: few; j_call: TRBJ2-1
cdr3_aa: CASSYPELAATYEQYF; cdr3_nt: TGTGCCAGCAGTTACCCCGAACTAGCGGCCACCTACGAGCAGTACTTC; d_call: TRBD2; v_call: TRBV6-7; clone_size: few; j_call: TRBJ2-7
cdr3_aa: CASRTGIFYGYTF; cdr3_nt: TGTGCCAGCAGGACAGGGATCTTCTATGGCTACACCTTC; d_call: TRBD1; v_call: TRBV6-6; clone_size: many; j_call: TRBJ1-2
cdr3_aa: CASSQAVRGELFF; cdr3_nt: TGTGCCAGCAGCCAAGCGGTTCGAGGGGAGCTGTTTTTT; d_call: -; v_call: TRBV3-1; clone_size: few; j_call: TRBJ2-2
cdr3_aa: CASRVTSISSYEQYF; cdr3_nt: TGTGCCAGCAGAGTCACTAGTATTAGCTCCTACGAGCAGTACTTC; d_call: -; v_call: TRBV2; clone_size: -; j_call: TRBJ2-7
cdr3_aa: CASRGNSGDTQYF; cdr3_nt: TGTGCCAGCAGGGGTAATAGCGGAGATACGCAGTATTTT; d_call: -; v_call: TRBV5-6; clone_size: many; j_call: TRBJ2-3
cdr3_aa: CASSLAGGLETQYF; cdr3_nt: TGTGCCAGCAGCTTAGCGGGGGGCTTGGAGACCCAGTACTTC; d_call: -; v_call: TRBV7-2; clone_size: many; j_call: TRBJ2-5
cdr3_aa: CSAQAGRWNTEAFF; cdr3_nt: TGCAGTGCGCAAGCTGGACGCTGGAACACTGAAGCTTTCTTT; d_call: -; v_call: TRBV20-1; clone_size: many; j_call: TRBJ1-1
cdr3_aa: CASSGKQGSGTEAFF; cdr3_nt: TGTGCCAGCAGCGGGAAACAGGGGTCAGGCACTGAAGCTTTCTTT; d_call: TRBD1; v_call: TRBV9; clone_size: many; j_call: TRBJ1-1
cdr3_aa: CATRDRRPNTEAFF; cdr3_nt: TGTGCCACCAGAGACAGGCGGCCTAACACTGAAGCTTTCTTT; d_call: -; v_call: TRBV24-1; clone_size: few; j_call: TRBJ1-1
cdr3_aa: CASSLSSLSGNTIYF; cdr3_nt: TGTGCCAGCAGCTTGTCCAGTCTCTCTGGAAACACCATATATTTT; d_call: -; v_call: TRBV7-2; clone_size: once; j_call: TRBJ1-3
cdr3_aa: CASSRGDTFKSSKTQYF; cdr3_nt: TGTGCCAGCAGCCGGGGCGACACTTTTAAGAGCAGTAAGACCCAGTACTTC; d_call: -; v_call: TRBV3-1; clone_size: many; j_call: TRBJ2-5